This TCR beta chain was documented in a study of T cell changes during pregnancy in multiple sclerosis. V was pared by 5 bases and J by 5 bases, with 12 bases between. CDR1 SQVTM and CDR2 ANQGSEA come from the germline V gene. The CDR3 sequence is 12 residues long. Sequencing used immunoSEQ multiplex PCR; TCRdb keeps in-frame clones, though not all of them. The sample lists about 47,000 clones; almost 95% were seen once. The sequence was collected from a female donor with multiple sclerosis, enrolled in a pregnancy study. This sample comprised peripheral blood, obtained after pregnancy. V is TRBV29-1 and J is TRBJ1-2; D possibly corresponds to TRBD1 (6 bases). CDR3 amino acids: CSVYAGEYGYTF. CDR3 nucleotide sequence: TGCAGCGTTTACGCAGGGGAGTATGGCTACACCTTC. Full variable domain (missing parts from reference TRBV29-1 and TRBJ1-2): SAVISQKPSRDICQRGTSLTIQCQVDSQVTMMFWYRQQPGQSLTLIATANQGSEATYESGFVIDKFPISRPNLTFSTLTVSNMSPEDSSIYLCSVYAGEYGYTFGSGTRLTVV.